This TCR beta chain was sequenced during a study of T cell changes during pregnancy in multiple sclerosis. J gave up 6 bases and V 3 bases, and 9 bases lay outside the gene matches. Germline CDR1 KGHSH, CDR2 LQKENI. The CDR3 consists of 15 residues. The table came from immunoSEQ multiplex PCR; TCRdb's copy has only in-frame clones and leaves some out. The data contain 85,000 to 100,000 clones, 85% to 95% of them seen just once; the ten biggest clones take up 0.99%. The clonotype was recovered from a female donor with multiple sclerosis, enrolled in a pregnancy study. The chain carries TRBV18 and TRBJ1-1, with 8 bases that match TRBD1. Sequenced material: peripheral blood, taken after pregnancy. The CDR3 DNA is TGTGCCAGCTCACCCCGGACAGGGCAGCCGCCTGAAGCTTTCTTT. It specifies CASSPRTGQPPEAFF.